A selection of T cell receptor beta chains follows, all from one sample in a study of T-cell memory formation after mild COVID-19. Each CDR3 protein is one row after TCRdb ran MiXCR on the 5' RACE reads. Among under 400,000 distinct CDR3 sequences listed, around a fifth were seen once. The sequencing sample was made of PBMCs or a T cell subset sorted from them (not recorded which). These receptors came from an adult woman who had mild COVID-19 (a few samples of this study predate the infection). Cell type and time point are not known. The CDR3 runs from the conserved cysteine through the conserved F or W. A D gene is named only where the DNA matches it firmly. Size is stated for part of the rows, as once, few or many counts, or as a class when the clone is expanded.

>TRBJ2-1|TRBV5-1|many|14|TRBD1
CASSPDRGYNEQFF
TGCGCCAGCAGCCCGGACAGGGGATACAATGAGCAGTTCTTC
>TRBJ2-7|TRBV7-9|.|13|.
CASSLSDGYEQYF
TGTGCCAGCAGCTTAAGCGACGGGTACGAGCAGTACTTC
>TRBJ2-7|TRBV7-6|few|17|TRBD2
CASSSGPSGGIYGEQYF
TGTGCCAGCAGCTCTGGACCTAGCGGGGGGATTTACGGCGAGCAGTACTTC
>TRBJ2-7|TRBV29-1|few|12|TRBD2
CSVRLAGYEQYF
TGCAGCGTGCGACTAGCTGGTTACGAGCAGTACTTC
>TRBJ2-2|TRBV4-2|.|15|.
CASSQDGGNTGELFF
TGTGCCAGCAGCCAAGATGGCGGGAACACCGGGGAGCTGTTTTTT
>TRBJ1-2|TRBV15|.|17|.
CATSRDRGVDRSNGYTF
TGTGCCACCAGCAGAGATAGGGGTGTCGACAGGAGTAATGGCTACACCTTC
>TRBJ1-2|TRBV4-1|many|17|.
CASSQEFFRGPNYGYTF
TGCGCCAGCAGCCAAGAGTTTTTTCGCGGGCCTAACTATGGCTACACCTTC
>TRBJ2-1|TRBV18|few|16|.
CASSPPAGAGYNEQFF
TGTGCCAGCTCACCACCGGCAGGGGCGGGTTACAATGAGCAGTTCTTC
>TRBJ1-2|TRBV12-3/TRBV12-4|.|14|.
CASSLGGLEYGYTF
TGTGCCAGCAGTTTAGGGGGGCTGGAATATGGCTACACCTTC
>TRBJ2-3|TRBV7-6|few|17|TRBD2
CASSFGIGLASTDTQYF
TGTGCCAGCAGCTTCGGGATAGGACTAGCTAGCACAGATACGCAGTATTTT
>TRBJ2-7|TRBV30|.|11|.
CAWRGNYEQYF
TGTGCCTGGAGAGGCAACTACGAGCAGTACTTC
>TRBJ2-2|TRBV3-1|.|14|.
CASSQDPAPGELFF
TGTGCCAGCAGCCAAGACCCGGCACCCGGGGAGCTGTTTTTT
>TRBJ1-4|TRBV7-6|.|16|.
CASSLAPSGTNEKLFF
TGTGCCAGCAGCTTAGCCCCGAGTGGCACTAATGAAAAACTGTTTTTT
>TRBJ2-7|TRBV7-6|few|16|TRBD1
CASSLGQGYSSYEQYF
TGTGCCAGCAGCCTGGGACAGGGGTACTCCTCCTACGAGCAGTACTTC
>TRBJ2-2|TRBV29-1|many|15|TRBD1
CSAATGTGVTGELFF
TGCAGCGCTGCAACCGGGACAGGGGTTACCGGGGAGCTGTTTTTT
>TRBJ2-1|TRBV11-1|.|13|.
CASSLGVMNEQFF
TGTGCCAGCAGCTTGGGAGTTATGAATGAGCAGTTCTTC
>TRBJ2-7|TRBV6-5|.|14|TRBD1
CASSLDRGGNEQYF
TGTGCCAGCAGCCTGGACAGGGGAGGCAACGAGCAGTACTTC
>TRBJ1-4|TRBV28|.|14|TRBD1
CASSLWDRHEKLFF
TGTGCCAGCAGTTTATGGGACAGGCATGAAAAACTGTTTTTT
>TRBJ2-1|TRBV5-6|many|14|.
CASSLRVTYNEQFF
TGTGCCAGCAGCCTGAGGGTTACCTACAATGAGCAGTTCTTC
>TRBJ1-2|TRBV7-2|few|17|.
CASSLGSGPQGGYGYTF
TGTGCCAGCAGCTTAGGCAGCGGCCCACAGGGCGGCTATGGCTACACCTTC
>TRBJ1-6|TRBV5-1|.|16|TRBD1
CASSTTGARDNSPLHF
TGCGCCAGCAGCACGACAGGGGCCAGGGATAATTCACCCCTCCACTTT
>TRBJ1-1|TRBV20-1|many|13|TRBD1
CSAPGQGNTEAFF
TGCAGTGCTCCGGGACAGGGGAACACTGAAGCTTTCTTT
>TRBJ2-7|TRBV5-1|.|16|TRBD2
CASTVQGWRENVEQYF
TGCGCCAGCACCGTCCAAGGGTGGCGGGAGAACGTCGAGCAGTACTTC
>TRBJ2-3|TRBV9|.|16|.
CASSVGQAGPGDTQYF
TGTGCCAGCAGCGTAGGGCAGGCGGGCCCTGGGGATACGCAGTATTTT
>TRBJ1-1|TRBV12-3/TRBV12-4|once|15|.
CASSLINGVDTEAFF
TGTGCCAGCAGTTTGATAAACGGGGTTGACACTGAAGCTTTCTTT
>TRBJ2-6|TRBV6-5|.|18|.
CASSTGTTPATGANVLTF
TGTGCCAGCAGTACCGGGACAACCCCTGCTACTGGGGCCAACGTCCTGACTTTC
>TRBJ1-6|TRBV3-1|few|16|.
CASSHASAATYSPLHF
TGTGCCAGCAGCCACGCCTCAGCGGCGACGTACTCACCCCTCCACTTT
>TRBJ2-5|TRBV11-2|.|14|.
CASSSGPRGETQYF
TGTGCCAGCAGCTCGGGACCCCGGGGTGAGACCCAGTACTTC
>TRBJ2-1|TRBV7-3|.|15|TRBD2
CASSLTSGRYNEQFF
TGTGCCAGCAGCCTTACTAGCGGGAGATACAATGAGCAGTTCTTC
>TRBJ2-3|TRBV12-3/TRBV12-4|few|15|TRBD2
CASKGAGGSTDTQYF
TGTGCCAGCAAAGGAGCGGGAGGTAGCACAGATACGCAGTATTTT
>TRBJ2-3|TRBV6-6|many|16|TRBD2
CASISRGGSLGDTQYF
TGTGCCAGCATCAGCCGAGGCGGGAGCCTTGGGGATACGCAGTATTTT
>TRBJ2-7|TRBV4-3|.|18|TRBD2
CASSQVSVRLAGHYEQYF
TGCGCCAGCAGCCAAGTATCGGTCCGACTAGCGGGCCACTACGAGCAGTACTTC
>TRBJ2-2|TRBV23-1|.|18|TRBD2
CASSQPGTSGPNTGELFF
TGCGCCAGCAGTCAGCCCGGGACTAGCGGACCGAACACCGGGGAGCTGTTTTTT
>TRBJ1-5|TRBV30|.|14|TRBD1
CAWSRDRGNQPQHF
TGTGCCTGGAGTCGAGACAGGGGCAATCAGCCCCAGCATTTT
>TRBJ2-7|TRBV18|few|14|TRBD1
CASSGQDRSYEQYF
TGTGCCAGCTCAGGACAGGATCGCTCCTACGAGCAGTACTTC
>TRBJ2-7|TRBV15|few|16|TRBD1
CATSRKTGTGPYEQYF
TGTGCCACCAGCAGAAAAACCGGGACAGGTCCCTACGAGCAGTACTTC
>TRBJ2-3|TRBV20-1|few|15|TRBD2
CSAREIGLATDTQYF
TGCAGTGCTAGAGAGATAGGACTAGCTACAGATACGCAGTATTTT
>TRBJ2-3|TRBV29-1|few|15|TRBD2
CSGLAGGRFTDTQYF
TGCAGCGGCCTAGCGGGGGGGCGTTTCACAGATACGCAGTATTTT
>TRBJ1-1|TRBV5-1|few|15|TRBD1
CASSLKGQPNTEAFF
TGCGCCAGCAGCTTAAAGGGACAGCCGAACACTGAAGCTTTCTTT
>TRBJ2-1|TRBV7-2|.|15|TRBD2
CASSFSGRSYNEQFF
TGTGCCAGCAGCTTCAGCGGGAGGTCCTACAATGAGCAGTTCTTC
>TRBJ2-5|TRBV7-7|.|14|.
CASSLAEIGETQYF
TGTGCTAGCAGCTTAGCCGAGATTGGCGAGACCCAGTACTTC
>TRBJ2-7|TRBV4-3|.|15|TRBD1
CASSQDHGQGYEQYF
TGCGCCAGCAGCCAAGATCACGGACAGGGCTACGAGCAGTACTTC
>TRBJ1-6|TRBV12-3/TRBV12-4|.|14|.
CASSALWDNSPLHF
TGTGCCAGCAGCGCCCTATGGGATAATTCACCCCTCCACTTT
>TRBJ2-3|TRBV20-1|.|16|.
CSARDPSALLADTQYF
TGCAGTGCTAGAGATCCAAGCGCCCTACTCGCAGATACGCAGTATTTT
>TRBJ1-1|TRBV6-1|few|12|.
CASSESGTEAFF
TGTGCCAGCAGTGAATCGGGCACTGAAGCTTTCTTT
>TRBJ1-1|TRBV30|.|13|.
CAWSWRWNTEAFF
TGTGCCTGGAGTTGGAGGTGGAACACTGAAGCTTTCTTT